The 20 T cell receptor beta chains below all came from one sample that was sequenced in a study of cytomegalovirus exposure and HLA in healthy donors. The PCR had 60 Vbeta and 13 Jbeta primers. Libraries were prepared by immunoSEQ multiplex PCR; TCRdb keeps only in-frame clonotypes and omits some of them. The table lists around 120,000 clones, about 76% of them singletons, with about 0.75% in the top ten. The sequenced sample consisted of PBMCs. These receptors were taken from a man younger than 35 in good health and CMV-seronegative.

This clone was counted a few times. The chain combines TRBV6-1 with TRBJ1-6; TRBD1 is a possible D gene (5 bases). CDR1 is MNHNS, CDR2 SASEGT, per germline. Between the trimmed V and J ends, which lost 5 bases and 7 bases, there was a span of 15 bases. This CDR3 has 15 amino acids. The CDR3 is CASSQLDGGNSPLHF. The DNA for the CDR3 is TGTGCCAGCAGTCAACTAGACGGGGGGAATTCACCCCTCCACTTT.

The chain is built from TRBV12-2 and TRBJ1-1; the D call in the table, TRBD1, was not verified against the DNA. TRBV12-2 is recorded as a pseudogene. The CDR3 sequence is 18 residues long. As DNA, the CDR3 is TGTGCAAGTCTCCTCGGGACAGCGACTTTTTACATGAACACTGAAGCTTTCTTT. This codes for CASLLGTATFYMNTEAFF.

CDR3 residues: CSVYGQGISHEQYF. In nucleotides, the CDR3 is TGCAGCGTTTACGGACAGGGGATTTCCCACGAGCAGTACTTC. The chain has TRBV29-1 and TRBJ2-7; TRBD1 agrees at 9 bases. The V segment lost 5 bases and the J segment 5 bases; nucleotides outside the gene matches: 10. The CDR3 has 14 residues. From germline, CDR1 is SQVTM and CDR2 ANQGSEA.

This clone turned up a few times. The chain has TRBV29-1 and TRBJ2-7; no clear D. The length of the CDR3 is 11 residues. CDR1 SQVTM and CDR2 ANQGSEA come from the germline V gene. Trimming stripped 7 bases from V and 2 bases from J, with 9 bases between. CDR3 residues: CSALDPYEQYF. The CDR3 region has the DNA TGCAGCGCCCTAGATCCCTACGAGCAGTACTTC.

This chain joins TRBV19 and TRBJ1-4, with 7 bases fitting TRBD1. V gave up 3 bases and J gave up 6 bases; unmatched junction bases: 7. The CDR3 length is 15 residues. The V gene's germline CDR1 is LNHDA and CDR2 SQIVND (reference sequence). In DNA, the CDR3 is TGTGCCAGTAGTATCTCGGGACAGAGGTATGAAAAACTGTTTTTT. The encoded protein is CASSISGQRYEKLFF.

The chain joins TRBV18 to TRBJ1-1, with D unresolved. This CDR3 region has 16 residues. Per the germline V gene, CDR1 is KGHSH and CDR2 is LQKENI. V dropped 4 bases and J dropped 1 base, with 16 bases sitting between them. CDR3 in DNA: TGTGCCAGCTCACGTATTGCTACGGGATCGAACACTGAAGCTTTCTTT. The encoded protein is CASSRIATGSNTEAFF.

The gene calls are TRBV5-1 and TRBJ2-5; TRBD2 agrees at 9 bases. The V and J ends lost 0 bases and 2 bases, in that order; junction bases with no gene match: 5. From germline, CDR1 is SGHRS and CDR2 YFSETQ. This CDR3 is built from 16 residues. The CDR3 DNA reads TGCGCCAGCAGCTTGGGGAGCGGGGGGAGACAAGAGACCCAGTACTTC. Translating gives CASSLGSGGRQETQYF.

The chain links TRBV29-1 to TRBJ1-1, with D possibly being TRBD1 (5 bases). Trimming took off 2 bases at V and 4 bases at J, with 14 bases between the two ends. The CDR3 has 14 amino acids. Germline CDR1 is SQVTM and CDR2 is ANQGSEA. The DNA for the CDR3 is TGCAGCGTTGAACTACAGGCATTGTTCACTGAAGCTTTCTTT. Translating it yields CSVELQALFTEAFF.

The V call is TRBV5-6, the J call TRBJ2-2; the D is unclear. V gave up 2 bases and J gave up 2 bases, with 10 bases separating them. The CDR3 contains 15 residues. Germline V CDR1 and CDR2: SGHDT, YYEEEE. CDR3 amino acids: CASSLKRANTGELFF. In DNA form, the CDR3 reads TGTGCCAGCAGCTTAAAGAGAGCTAACACCGGGGAGCTGTTTTTT.

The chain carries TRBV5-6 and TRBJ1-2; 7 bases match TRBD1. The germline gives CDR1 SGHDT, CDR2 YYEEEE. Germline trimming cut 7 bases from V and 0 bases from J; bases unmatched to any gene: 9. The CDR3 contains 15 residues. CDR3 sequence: CASFRRQGTNYGYTF. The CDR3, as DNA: TGTGCCAGCTTTCGCCGACAGGGAACTAACTATGGCTACACCTTC. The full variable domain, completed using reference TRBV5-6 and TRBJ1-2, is DAGVTQSPTHLIKTRGQQVTLRCSPKSGHDTVSWYQQALGQGPQFIFQYYEEEERQRGNFPDRFSGHQFPNYSSELNVNALLLGDSALYLCASFRRQGTNYGYTFGSGTRLTVV.

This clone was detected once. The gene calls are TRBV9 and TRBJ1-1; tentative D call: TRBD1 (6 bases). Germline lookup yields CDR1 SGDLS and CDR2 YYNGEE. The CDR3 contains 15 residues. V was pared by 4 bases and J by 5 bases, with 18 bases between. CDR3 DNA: TGTGCCAGCAGCCCCAGGGGCCAGGGGTTTACTGAAGCTTTCTTT. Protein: CASSPRGQGFTEAFF.

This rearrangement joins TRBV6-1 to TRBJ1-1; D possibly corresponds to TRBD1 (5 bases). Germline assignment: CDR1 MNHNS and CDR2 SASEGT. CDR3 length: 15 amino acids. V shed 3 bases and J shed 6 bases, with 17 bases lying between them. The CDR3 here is CASSDAGTGSAEAFF. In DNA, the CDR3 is TGTGCCAGCAGTGATGCGGGGACGGGGAGCGCTGAAGCTTTCTTT.

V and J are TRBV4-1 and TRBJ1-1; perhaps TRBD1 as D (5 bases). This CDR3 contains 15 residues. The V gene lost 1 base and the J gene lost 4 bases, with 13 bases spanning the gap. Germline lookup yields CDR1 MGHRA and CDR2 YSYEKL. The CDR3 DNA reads TGCGCCAGCAGCCAAGGTCAAGCAGGGTTCACTGAAGCTTTCTTT. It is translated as CASSQGQAGFTEAFF.

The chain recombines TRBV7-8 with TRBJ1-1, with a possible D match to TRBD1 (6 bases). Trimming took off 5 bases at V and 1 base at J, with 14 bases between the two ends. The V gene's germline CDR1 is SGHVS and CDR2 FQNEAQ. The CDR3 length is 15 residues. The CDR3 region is CASSGRGTWNTEAFF. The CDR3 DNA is TGTGCCAGCAGCGGACGAGGGACATGGAACACTGAAGCTTTCTTT.

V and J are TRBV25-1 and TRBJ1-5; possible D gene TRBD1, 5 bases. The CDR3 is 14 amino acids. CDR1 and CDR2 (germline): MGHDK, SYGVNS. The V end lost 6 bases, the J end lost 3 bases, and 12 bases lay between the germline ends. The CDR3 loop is CASSGGESNQPQHF. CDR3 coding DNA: TGTGCCAGCAGCGGGGGGGAATCCAATCAGCCCCAGCATTTT.

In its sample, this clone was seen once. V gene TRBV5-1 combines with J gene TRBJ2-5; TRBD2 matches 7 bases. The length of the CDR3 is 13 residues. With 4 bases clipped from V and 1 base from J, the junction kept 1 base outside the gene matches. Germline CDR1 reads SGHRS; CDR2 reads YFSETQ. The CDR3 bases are TGCGCCAGCAGCCGGACTAGCCAAGAGACCCAGTACTTC. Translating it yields CASSRTSQETQYF.

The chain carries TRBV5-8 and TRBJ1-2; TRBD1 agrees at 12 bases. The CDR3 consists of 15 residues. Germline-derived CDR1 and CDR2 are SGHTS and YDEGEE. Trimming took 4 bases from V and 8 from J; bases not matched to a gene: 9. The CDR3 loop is CASSPGTGGNNGYTF. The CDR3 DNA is TGTGCCAGCAGCCCGGGGACAGGGGGCAATAACGGCTACACCTTC.

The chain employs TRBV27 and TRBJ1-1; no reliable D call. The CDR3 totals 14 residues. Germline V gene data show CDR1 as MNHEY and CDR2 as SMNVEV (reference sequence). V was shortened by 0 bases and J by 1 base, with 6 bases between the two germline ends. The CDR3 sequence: CASSLSLGNTEAFF. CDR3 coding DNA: TGTGCCAGCAGTTTATCTCTAGGGAACACTGAAGCTTTCTTT.

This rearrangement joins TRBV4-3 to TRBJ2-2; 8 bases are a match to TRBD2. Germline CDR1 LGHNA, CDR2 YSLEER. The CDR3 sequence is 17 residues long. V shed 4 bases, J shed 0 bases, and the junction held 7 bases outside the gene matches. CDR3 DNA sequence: TGCGCCAGCAGCCCGACTAGACTAGCGCCGAACACCGGGGAGCTGTTTTTT. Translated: CASSPTRLAPNTGELFF.

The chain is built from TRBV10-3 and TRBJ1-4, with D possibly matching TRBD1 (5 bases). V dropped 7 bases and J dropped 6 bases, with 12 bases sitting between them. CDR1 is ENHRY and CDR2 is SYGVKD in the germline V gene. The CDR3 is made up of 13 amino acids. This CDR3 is CAIKSGADEKLFF. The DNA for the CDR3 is TGTGCCATCAAATCTGGGGCGGATGAAAAACTGTTTTTT.